The next 32 T cell receptor beta chains were all read from a single sample in a study of T cells after yellow fever vaccination. TCRdb reprocessed the 5' RACE reads via MiXCR and lists one record per CDR3 protein. This sample has about 510,000 distinct CDR3 sequences, with just over 20% found just once. The specimen was PBMCs, collected roughly 20 days after the first yellow fever vaccination. The origin of the receptors is a man younger than 30 who received the YFV17D yellow fever vaccine.

This clonotype was observed a handful of times. The J gene is TRBJ2-7, the V gene TRBV20-1; possibly TRBD1 for D (5 bases). The germline V gene encodes CDR1 DFQATT and CDR2 SNEGSKA (reference sequence). The CDR3 is made up of 11 amino acids. V was shortened by 5 bases and J by 2 bases, with 7 bases between the two germline ends. CDR3 region: CSAADTYEQYV. CDR3 bases: TGCAGTGCTGCGGACACCTACGAGCAGTACGTC.

The rearrangement uses TRBV4-2 and TRBJ2-7; maybe TRBD2 (5 bases). Germline V gene data show CDR1 as LGHNA and CDR2 as YNFKEQ. This CDR3 has 16 amino acids. Trimming removed 0 bases from V and 0 bases from J, with 12 bases in between. CDR3 in amino acids: CASSQDLLGSSYEQYF. The DNA for the CDR3 is TGTGCCAGCAGCCAAGATCTACTGGGGAGCTCCTACGAGCAGTACTTC.

This rearrangement joins TRBV14 to TRBJ2-3; D gene ambiguous. Germline CDR1 SGHDN, CDR2 FVKESK. V lost 0 bases and J 5 bases, leaving 6 bases between the germline ends. The CDR3 has 13 amino acids. The CDR3 region has the DNA TGTGCCAGCAGCCAAGATCGGATAGATACGCAGTATTTT. The encoded protein is CASSQDRIDTQYF.

Only a few counts were recorded for this clonotype. V gene TRBV2 combines with J gene TRBJ2-5; D call uncertain. Germline V CDR1 and CDR2: SNHLY, FYNNEI. Trimming removed 2 bases from V and 2 bases from J, with 9 bases in between. The CDR3 contains 14 residues. CDR3 DNA: TGTGCCAGCAGTGAATGGCCCCGACAAGAGACCCAGTACTTC. Protein: CASSEWPRQETQYF.

This clonotype was seen at least ten times. This chain uses TRBV7-2 with TRBJ1-3, with 7 bases matching TRBD1. The CDR3 loop spans 16 amino acids. The V and J ends lost 3 bases and 1 base, in that order; junction bases with no gene match: 6. The germline gives CDR1 SGHTA, CDR2 FQGNSA. CDR3 DNA sequence: TGTGCCAGCAGCTTTACAGGGGTCGTGTCTGGAAACACCATATATTTT. As protein: CASSFTGVVSGNTIYF.

This clonotype appeared a few times. V is TRBV7-9 and J is TRBJ2-3, with D tentatively TRBD2 (6 bases). Germline assignment: CDR1 SEHNR and CDR2 FQNEAQ (reference sequence). The CDR3 totals 13 residues. V was cut by 8 bases and J by 2 bases, with 11 bases left in between. The CDR3 DNA is TGTGCCAGCGGAGGGACCAACACAGATACGCAGTATTTT. Encoded protein: CASGGTNTDTQYF.

Details on this clonotype: Relative to the germline gene, one junction end is altered; a read error may explain this. The CDR3 DNA is TGCTGTGCTAGAGATCGTAGGTTCGGGGATGCCTACGAGCAGTACTTC. Translated: CCARDRRFGDAYEQYF. The chain employs TRBV20-1 and TRBJ2-7, with a weak D call TRBD2 (5 bases). Germline values: CDR1 DFQATT, CDR2 SNEGSKA (reference sequence). The CDR3 length is 16 residues.

Many counts were recorded for this clonotype. The genes are TRBV10-3 and TRBJ2-5, with D unresolved. Germline lookup yields CDR1 ENHRY and CDR2 SYGVKD. The CDR3 sequence is 13 residues long. With 8 bases removed from V and 2 bases from J, the gap between germline ends came to 12 bases. CDR3 in DNA: TGTGCCATCGGGGTTGTTCAACAAGAGACCCAGTACTTC. It specifies CAIGVVQQETQYF.

This clonotype came up a few times. The chain links TRBV6-6 to TRBJ1-1; possible D gene TRBD1, 5 bases. From germline, CDR1 is MNHNY and CDR2 SVGAGI (reference sequence). This CDR3 comprises 13 residues. Trimming took 0 bases from V and 9 from J, leaving 11 bases between them. The CDR3 coding sequence is TGTGCCAGCAGTTACTCCCAGGGAGGGAAAGCTTTCTTT. This sequence encodes CASSYSQGGKAFF.

The chain couples TRBV4-3 to TRBJ2-3; maybe TRBD2 (6 bases). The CDR3 runs to 15 residues. Germline loops: CDR1 LGHNA, CDR2 YSLEER. With 4 bases removed from V and 2 bases from J, the gap between germline ends came to 13 bases. CDR3: CASSRSGLYTDTQYF. For the CDR3, the DNA is TGCGCCAGCAGCCGGAGCGGGCTGTACACAGATACGCAGTATTTT.

This clonotype was observed a few times. The chain links TRBV5-1 to TRBJ1-6; D is unresolved. Per germline, CDR1 SGHRS and CDR2 YFSETQ. Trimming pared 4 bases from V and 3 bases from J, leaving 23 bases between. The CDR3 loop spans 19 amino acids. This CDR3 is CASSPRLIANRGYNSPLHF. The CDR3 bases are TGCGCCAGCAGCCCCCGCTTAATCGCGAACCGGGGCTATAATTCACCCCTCCACTTT.

Only a few counts were recorded for this clonotype. The V call is TRBV13, the J call TRBJ1-1; D is unresolved. V was shortened by 6 bases and J by 2 bases, with 7 bases between the two germline ends. The germline V gene has CDR1 PRHDT and CDR2 FYEKMQ (reference sequence). The CDR3 extends over 12 amino acids. The CDR3 sequence is CASSWENTEAFF. The CDR3 DNA reads as TGTGCCAGCAGTTGGGAAAACACTGAAGCTTTCTTT. Full variable domain (outside the CDR3, taken from reference TRBV13 and TRBJ1-1): AAGVIQSPRHLIKEKRETATLKCYPIPRHDTVYWYQQGPGQDPQFLISFYEKMQSDKGSIPDRFSAQQFSDYHSELNMSSLELGDSALYFCASSWENTEAFFGQGTRLTVV.

The V call is TRBV20-1, the J call TRBJ1-2; a weak D match, TRBD1 (5 bases). The CDR3 totals 14 residues. The germline gives CDR1 DFQATT, CDR2 SNEGSKA (reference sequence). Trimming left V 5 bases short and J 4 bases short, with 17 bases between. In DNA form, the CDR3 reads TGCAGTGCTGCCTCCGGGACCGCGGGCTATGGCTACACCTTC. The encoded protein is CSAASGTAGYGYTF.

This clonotype was seen a handful of times. The J gene is TRBJ1-6, the V gene TRBV7-3; D perhaps matches TRBD1 (6 bases). CDR3 length: 15 amino acids. Germline V gene lookup returns CDR1 SGHTA and CDR2 FQGTGA. V lost 4 bases and J 6 bases, leaving 13 bases between the germline ends. The CDR3 sequence is CASSWGGLANSPLHF. The CDR3 DNA reads TGTGCCAGCAGCTGGGGGGGCCTAGCTAATTCACCCCTCCACTTT. Together with reference TRBV7-3 and TRBJ1-6, the CDR3 gives the full variable domain: GAGVSQTPSNKVTEKGKYVELRCDPISGHTALYWYRQSLGQGPEFLIYFQGTGAADDSGLPNDRFFAVRPEGSVSTLKIQRTERGDSAVYLCASSWGGLANSPLHFGNGTRLTVT.

The table lists this clonotype with a few counts. CDR3 bases: TGTGCCATCAGTGAGGGCCGGGGGTTCGAAGGCCTCCACTTT. It specifies CAISEGRGFEGLHF. V usage is TRBV10-3 and J usage is TRBJ1-6; D may be TRBD1 (5 bases). The CDR3 totals 14 residues. Trimming shortened V by 2 bases and J by 15 bases, and 17 bases separated the two germline ends. CDR1 ENHRY and CDR2 SYGVKD come from the germline V gene.

V is TRBV28 and J is TRBJ1-5; possibly TRBD1 for D (6 bases). The V end was cut by 5 bases, the J end by 6 bases, with 17 bases between. The CDR3 covers 15 residues. Germline assignment: CDR1 MDHEN and CDR2 SYDVKM. CDR3 nucleotide sequence: TGTGCCAGCAGTCCGCGAGGGGGAGTCAGTCAGCCCCAGCATTTT. This gives the protein CASSPRGGVSQPQHF.

This clonotype has just a few counts. The chain recombines TRBV6-1 with TRBJ1-2; the D gene is possibly TRBD1 (5 bases). This CDR3 contains 14 residues. Trimming left V 5 bases short and J 6 bases short, with 16 bases between. Germline CDR1 reads MNHNS; CDR2 reads SASEGT. The CDR3 loop is CASSNRGAGDGYTF. The CDR3 nucleotides are TGTGCCAGCAGTAATAGGGGTGCGGGGGATGGCTACACCTTC.

The chain combines TRBV5-1 with TRBJ2-1, with TRBD2 matching 11 bases. V shed 0 bases and J 7 bases; nucleotides not matched to a gene: 6. CDR3 size: 16 residues. Germline lookup yields CDR1 SGHRS and CDR2 YFSETQ. The CDR3, as DNA: TGCGCCAGCAGCTTGGATATAGCGGGGGGGCTTAATGAGCAGTTCTTC. Its protein product is CASSLDIAGGLNEQFF.

The chain links TRBV7-9 to TRBJ2-1, with a tentative D call TRBD2 (5 bases). The CDR3 length is 11 residues. Germline CDR1 reads SEHNR; CDR2 reads FQNEAQ (reference sequence). V lost 5 bases and J 10 bases, leaving 9 bases between the germline ends. CDR3 region: CASSRGREQFF. CDR3 in DNA: TGTGCCAGCAGCCGCGGGCGGGAGCAGTTCTTC.

This chain joins TRBV6-5 and TRBJ2-1, with D perhaps matching TRBD1 or TRBD2 (5 bases each). Per germline, CDR1 MNHEY and CDR2 SVGAGI. V lost 4 bases and J lost 9, with 16 bases in between. This CDR3 spans 14 amino acids. The CDR3 coding sequence is TGTGCCAGCAGTTGGGCCGGGACCCCGGTTGAGCAGTTCTTC. Amino acids: CASSWAGTPVEQFF.

This clonotype has ten or more counts. In DNA form, the CDR3 reads TGCGCCAGCAGCCAAGTGGGAGGGTCTTACACTGAAGCTTTCTTT. Amino acids: CASSQVGGSYTEAFF. The V call is TRBV4-1, the J call TRBJ1-1; D remains ambiguous. Trimming removed 1 base at V and 3 bases at J, with 12 bases between. The CDR3 sequence is 15 residues long. CDR1 MGHRA and CDR2 YSYEKL come from the germline V gene.

The chain has TRBV5-5 and TRBJ2-2, with a tentative D call TRBD2 (6 bases). V gave up 7 bases and J gave up 3 bases, with 19 bases separating them. CDR3 length: 16 amino acids. Germline V CDR1 and CDR2: SGHKS, YYEKEE (reference sequence). The CDR3 here is CASGPNLGLDTGELFF. The CDR3 bases are TGTGCCAGCGGCCCCAACCTGGGACTGGACACCGGGGAGCTGTTTTTT.

This clonotype has more than one count but fewer than ten. The chain employs TRBV5-6 and TRBJ1-2, with D hard to call. Per germline, CDR1 SGHDT and CDR2 YYEEEE. V lost 0 bases to trimming and J lost 7 bases, with 16 bases between them. The CDR3 has 15 amino acids. The CDR3 coding sequence is TGTGCCAGCAGCTTGGCCCGCGGGCAGGCCTCTGGCTACACCTTC. As protein: CASSLARGQASGYTF.

The CDR3 DNA is TGTGCCAGCAGCTTGCGACAAATCTCTGGAAACACCATATATTTT. Protein product: CASSLRQISGNTIYF. The rearrangement links TRBV5-6 to TRBJ1-3; no clear D gene. Trimming removed 1 base at V and 0 bases at J, with 8 bases between. In germline, CDR1 is SGHDT, CDR2 YYEEEE. CDR3 length: 15 amino acids.

The gene calls are TRBV18 and TRBJ2-7, with 7 bases identical to TRBD1. The V segment lost 4 bases and the J segment 0 bases; nucleotides outside the gene matches: 9. The length of the CDR3 is 16 residues. Per germline, CDR1 KGHSH and CDR2 LQKENI. Here the CDR3 reads CASSRSGTASSYEQYF. In nucleotides, the CDR3 is TGTGCCAGCTCACGATCCGGGACAGCAAGCTCCTACGAGCAGTACTTC. Combining the CDR3 with reference TRBV18 and TRBJ2-7 gives the whole variable domain NAGVMQNPRHLVRRRGQEARLRCSPMKGHSHVYWYRQLPEEGLKFMVYLQKENIIDESGMPKERFSAEFPKEGPSILRIQQVVRGDSAAYFCASSRSGTASSYEQYFGPGTRLTVT.

This clonotype was counted a few times. This rearrangement joins TRBV25-1 to TRBJ2-3, with D tentatively TRBD1 (6 bases). This CDR3 comprises 15 residues. Germline CDR1 is MGHDK and CDR2 is SYGVNS. Trimming took off 4 bases at V and 2 bases at J, with 13 bases between the two ends. CDR3 sequence: CASSVGHGSTDTQYF. In DNA form, the CDR3 reads TGTGCCAGCAGTGTGGGACACGGCTCCACAGATACGCAGTATTTT.

This clonotype was seen a handful of times. The gene calls are TRBV11-2 and TRBJ2-3; the D is unclear. V lost 6 bases and J lost 4, with 11 bases in between. This CDR3 contains 13 residues. The germline gives CDR1 SGHAT, CDR2 FQNNGV. The CDR3 nucleotides are TGTGCCAGCAGTCTACGGACCCCAGATACGCAGTATTTT. The encoded protein is CASSLRTPDTQYF.

The V gene is TRBV6-5, the J gene TRBJ2-1; 8 nucleotides agree with TRBD2. The CDR3 is 13 residues long. V gave up 1 base and J gave up 10 bases; unmatched junction bases: 3. Germline V gives CDR1 MNHEY, CDR2 SVGAGI. CDR3 sequence (DNA): TGTGCCAGCAGTTACTTTTCTAGCGGGGAGCAGTTCTTC. It is translated as CASSYFSSGEQFF.

The chain carries TRBV12-3 or TRBV12-4 and TRBJ2-1, with D perhaps being TRBD1 or TRBD2 (5 bases each). The CDR3 is made up of 13 amino acids. The ends were cut back, 7 bases at V and 4 bases at J, with 11 bases in the middle. CDR3: CASKGDAYNEQFF. The DNA of the CDR3 is TGTGCCAGCAAAGGGGACGCTTACAATGAGCAGTTCTTC.

The rearrangement links TRBV6-1 to TRBJ2-7; 9 bases align to TRBD1. This CDR3 has 15 amino acids. Germline V gene lookup returns CDR1 MNHNS and CDR2 SASEGT. V lost 6 bases, J lost 4 bases, and 10 bases stayed unmatched. In DNA form, the CDR3 reads TGTGCCAGCAGGCTACAACAGGGGGCTTCTTACGAGCAGTACTTC. It specifies CASRLQQGASYEQYF.

This sequence joins TRBV5-1 and TRBJ2-7; the D gene could be TRBD1 or TRBD2 (5 bases each). With 0 bases removed from V and 2 bases from J, the gap between germline ends came to 12 bases. CDR1 and CDR2 (germline): SGHRS, YFSETQ. CDR3 length: 15 residues. CDR3 in amino acids: CASSLDVGGPYEQYF. The CDR3 DNA reads TGCGCCAGCAGCTTGGACGTTGGGGGTCCCTACGAGCAGTACTTC. The entire variable domain, with the rest obtained from reference TRBV5-1 and TRBJ2-7, is as follows: KAGVTQTPRYLIKTRGQQVTLSCSPISGHRSVSWYQQTPGQGLQFLFEYFSETQRNKGNFPGRFSGRQFSNSRSEMNVSTLELGDSALYLCASSLDVGGPYEQYFGPGTRLTVT.

The gene calls are TRBV12-3 or TRBV12-4 and TRBJ2-7; maybe TRBD1 (6 bases). This CDR3 has 13 amino acids. The V end lost 5 bases, the J end lost 7 bases, and 15 bases lay between the germline ends. CDR3 sequence (DNA): TGTGCCAGCAGTCCAACAGGGATCAGGGAGCAGTACTTC. Protein sequence: CASSPTGIREQYF.